This paragraph covers one TCR beta chain sequence. The sample originates from a study of blood T cell repertoires in COVID-19. Whole-study context: Italy, Spain and the United States were the sources of the convalescent and acute COVID-19 samples. T cells, B-cell-depleted T cells, or PBMCs provided the cDNA or gDNA that served as material.

There are 14 residues in the CDR3. V lost 3 bases to trimming and J lost 4 bases; unmatched junction nucleotides: 3. The V gene's germline CDR1 is MDHEN and CDR2 SYDVKM. Authors' methods: The authors estimated nucleated cell counts from reference gene primer amplification. This table comes from immunoSEQ multiplex PCR, and its TCRdb copy is limited to in-frame clones, with some not included. Clone size and the V and J calls come from that table; the DNA yielded D and trimming. Of tens of thousands of clones listed, under 95% were seen once; the top ten hold just over 9%. This TCR was recovered from a human donor in a cohort sampled during active COVID-19. V is TRBV28 and J is TRBJ1-2, with 9 nucleotides matching TRBD1. Sequenced material: peripheral blood. The CDR3 nucleotides are TGTGCCAGCAGTTTCCCGACAGGGGGCTATGGCTACACCTTC. This translates into CASSFPTGGYGYTF.